A single sample gave rise to the 32 T cell receptor beta chains below, sequenced in a study of response to subunit inactivated influenza vaccine. TCRdb re-analysed the RT-PCR reads in MiXCR, keeping a single row per CDR3 protein. This sample has just over 300,000 distinct CDR3 sequences, with about a fifth found just once. Specimen: PBMCs from blood, collected about 20 months after vaccination. The receptors were sampled from a man aged 45-69 years who received an inactivated influenza vaccine.

This clonotype has just one count. This chain connects TRBV19 to TRBJ2-5; the D is unclear. CDR3 size: 16 residues. CDR1 and CDR2 from the germline V gene are LNHDA and SQIVND (reference sequence). Deletions cut 3 bases from V and 1 base from J, with 15 bases between. The CDR3 here is CASSIGRVNRQETQYF. The DNA for the CDR3 is TGTGCCAGTAGTATTGGGCGTGTCAACCGCCAAGAGACCCAGTACTTC. The entire variable domain, with the rest obtained from reference TRBV19 and TRBJ2-5, is as follows: DGGITQSPKYLFRKEGQNVTLSCEQNLNHDAMYWYRQDPGQGLRLIYYSQIVNDFQKGDIAEGYSVSREKKESFPLTVTSAQKNPTAFYLCASSIGRVNRQETQYFGPGTRLLVL.

The chain carries TRBV29-1 and TRBJ1-2; 7 bases map to TRBD1. V gave up 7 bases and J gave up 6 bases; unmatched junction bases: 11. CDR3 length: 13 amino acids. The germline V gene has CDR1 SQVTM and CDR2 ANQGSEA. The chain's CDR3 is CSAIPRGENGYTF. The CDR3 nucleotides read TGCAGCGCAATCCCCAGGGGGGAGAATGGCTACACCTTC.

This chain connects TRBV27 to TRBJ2-1, with TRBD1 identical over 8 bases. With V trimmed by 4 bases and J by 3 bases, 5 bases remained unmatched. Per germline, CDR1 MNHEY and CDR2 SMNVEV (reference sequence). This CDR3 comprises 15 residues. The chain's CDR3 is CASSSPGGLYNEQFF. CDR3 sequence (DNA): TGTGCCAGCAGTTCCCCAGGGGGCCTCTACAATGAGCAGTTCTTC.

The gene calls are TRBV20-1 and TRBJ2-7; 9 nucleotides agree with TRBD1. Trimming took 2 bases from V and 4 from J; bases not matched to a gene: 6. From germline, CDR1 is DFQATT and CDR2 SNEGSKA (reference sequence). The CDR3 is made up of 14 amino acids. CDR3: CSARKADRGYEQYF. DNA of the CDR3: TGCAGTGCTAGAAAGGCGGACAGGGGTTACGAGCAGTACTTC.

The chain recombines TRBV11-2 with TRBJ2-2, with 13 bases identical to TRBD2. This CDR3 region has 19 residues. V trimming: 6 bases; J trimming: 0 bases; junction bases outside the gene matches: 10. CDR1 is SGHAT and CDR2 is FQNNGV in the germline V gene. The CDR3 DNA sequence: TGTGCCAGCAGTTTACTCCCGACTAGCGGGAGGTCGAACACCGGGGAGCTGTTTTTT. It yields the protein CASSLLPTSGRSNTGELFF.

The V and J genes are TRBV20-1 and TRBJ1-5, with 8 bases that match TRBD1. This CDR3 has 13 amino acids. Looked up from germline, CDR1 is DFQATT and CDR2 is SNEGSKA (reference sequence). Germline trimming cut 6 bases from V and 5 bases from J; bases unmatched to any gene: 6. CDR3 loop: CSARTGLDQPQHF. The CDR3 DNA is TGCAGTGCCAGGACAGGGCTCGATCAGCCCCAGCATTTT.

This clonotype has just a few counts. The chain links TRBV18 to TRBJ2-7, with D possibly being TRBD1 or TRBD2 (5 bases each). V shed 3 bases and J shed 7 bases, with 13 bases lying between them. This CDR3 is 13 amino acids long. The germline V gene encodes CDR1 KGHSH and CDR2 LQKENI. The CDR3 nucleotides are TGTGCCAGCTCACCCCCTGGGGGTCGGGAGCAGTACTTC. Residues: CASSPPGGREQYF.

The gene calls are TRBV5-1 and TRBJ1-1; D is perhaps TRBD1 (6 bases). The CDR3 has 14 residues. V was trimmed by 3 bases and J by 6 bases, leaving 15 bases between them. Germline V gene data show CDR1 as SGHRS and CDR2 as YFSETQ. The CDR3 loop is CASSWMGQGAEAFF. In nucleotides, the CDR3 is TGCGCCAGCAGCTGGATGGGACAAGGCGCTGAAGCTTTCTTT.

A word on this clonotype: The junction departs from the called germline gene at one end, perhaps through a read error. The chain recombines TRBV10-1 with TRBJ1-1, with D perhaps matching TRBD1 (6 bases). The CDR3 loop spans 14 amino acids. Looked up from germline, CDR1 is WNHNN and CDR2 is SYGVQD (reference sequence). The CDR3 DNA sequence: TGCGCCAGCTGTGAGGGACAACAGAACACTGAAGCTTTCTTT. It specifies CASCEGQQNTEAFF.

This clonotype came up a few times. The rearrangement joins TRBV29-1 to TRBJ1-1, with a weak D call TRBD1 (5 bases). CDR1 and CDR2 from the germline V gene are SQVTM and ANQGSEA. The CDR3 spans 12 residues. V lost 7 bases, J lost 1 base, and 10 bases lay in between. The CDR3 DNA reads as TGCAGCGGGGGGGAGACGAACACTGAAGCTTTCTTT. It is translated as CSGGETNTEAFF. The entire variable domain, with the rest obtained from reference TRBV29-1 and TRBJ1-1, is as follows: SAVISQKPSRDICQRGTSLTIQCQVDSQVTMMFWYRQQPGQSLTLIATANQGSEATYESGFVIDKFPISRPNLTFSTLTVSNMSPEDSSIYLCSGGETNTEAFFGQGTRLTVV.

The genes are TRBV12-3 or TRBV12-4 and TRBJ2-2, with D possibly being TRBD2 (6 bases). The ends were cut back, 5 bases at V and 5 bases at J, with 15 bases in the middle. There are 15 residues in the CDR3. In nucleotides, the CDR3 is TGTGCCAGCAGTGCGGCCCTGGCGGGAACCGGGGAGCTGTTTTTT. It encodes CASSAALAGTGELFF.

This chain links TRBV2 with TRBJ2-2; D unclear. CDR1 is SNHLY and CDR2 is FYNNEI in the germline V gene. Trimming took off 7 bases at V and 8 bases at J, with 8 bases between the two ends. The CDR3 extends over 11 amino acids. The chain's CDR3 is CASIGSGELFF. The CDR3 coding sequence is TGTGCCAGCATCGGGTCGGGGGAGCTGTTTTTT.

This clonotype was observed a single time. CDR3 coding DNA: TGTGCCATCCGGCGAGGGAGCGACACAGATACGCAGTATTTT. It encodes CAIRRGSDTDTQYF. The chain employs TRBV10-3 and TRBJ2-3; a weak D match, TRBD2 (5 bases). Per the germline V gene, CDR1 is ENHRY and CDR2 is SYGVKD. This CDR3 region has 14 residues. V shed 8 bases and J shed 2 bases, with 14 bases lying between them.

The gene calls are TRBV12-3 or TRBV12-4 and TRBJ1-3, with unresolved D. The CDR3 loop spans 12 amino acids. V lost 6 bases to trimming and J lost 3 bases, with 6 bases between them. For the CDR3, the DNA is TGTGCCAGCAGGATGGGTGGAAACACCATATATTTT. Its translation: CASRMGGNTIYF.

The table lists this clonotype with a few counts. The chain joins TRBV11-2 to TRBJ1-1; possible D gene TRBD1, 5 bases. Trimming cost V 4 bases and J 6 bases, with 15 bases left between them. The V gene's germline CDR1 is SGHAT and CDR2 FQNNGV. The CDR3 covers 14 residues. The CDR3, as DNA: TGTGCCAGCAGCTCGACTTGGGGGTTGGCTGAAGCTTTCTTT. It encodes CASSSTWGLAEAFF.

This chain connects TRBV11-1 to TRBJ2-1, with 10 bases aligning to TRBD2. This CDR3 contains 17 residues. Germline V lookup: CDR1 SGHAT, CDR2 FQDESV (reference sequence). J was trimmed by 2 bases and V by 4 bases; bases with no gene match: 8. The DNA for the CDR3 is TGTGCCAGCAGCTCGTCCTCCACTAGCGGGACCTACAATGAGCAGTTCTTC. It is translated as CASSSSSTSGTYNEQFF.

This clonotype was seen ten or more times. The J gene is TRBJ1-5, the V gene TRBV30; possible D gene TRBD1, 5 bases. Germline lookup yields CDR1 GTSNPN and CDR2 SVGIG (reference sequence). The V end was cut by 3 bases, the J end by 0 bases, with 21 bases between. The CDR3 consists of 18 residues. The DNA of the CDR3 is TGTGCCTGGAGCCAAGCGGGGGGACGAGGGTATAGCAATCAGCCCCAGCATTTT. It yields the protein CAWSQAGGRGYSNQPQHF.

The genes are TRBV10-3 and TRBJ1-1; 9 bases are a match to TRBD1. J lost 8 bases, V lost 7 bases, and 5 bases had no gene match. The CDR3 is made up of 12 amino acids. Per the germline V gene, CDR1 is ENHRY and CDR2 is SYGVKD. This CDR3 reads CAIKVDRGEAFF. The CDR3 region has the DNA TGTGCCATCAAAGTGGACAGGGGCGAAGCTTTCTTT.

This clonotype was detected a few times. This chain uses TRBV11-2 with TRBJ2-4; 8 nucleotides align to TRBD2. Germline values: CDR1 SGHAT, CDR2 FQNNGV. Unmatched junction bases numbered 5, after V lost 5 bases and J lost 2 bases. The CDR3 consists of 15 residues. CDR3 nucleotide sequence: TGTGCCAGCAGCCCAATAGCGGGAACCAAAAACATTCAGTACTTC. This gives the protein CASSPIAGTKNIQYF.

V usage is TRBV9 and J usage is TRBJ2-5; D not resolved. The CDR3 is 14 residues long. V was cut by 0 bases and J by 5 bases, with 11 bases left in between. Germline V CDR1 and CDR2: SGDLS, YYNGEE. In DNA form, the CDR3 reads TGTGCCAGCAGCGTAGGCAGACGCGTGGAGACCCAGTACTTC. It codes for CASSVGRRVETQYF.

This clonotype appeared many times. The chain links TRBV6-5 to TRBJ1-6; no clear D. Trimming stripped 0 bases from V and 7 bases from J, with 10 bases between. The CDR3 has 15 amino acids. Germline V gene data show CDR1 as MNHEY and CDR2 as SVGAGI. The CDR3 bases are TGTGCCAGCAGTTACTCGGACTTGTTCAATTCACCCCTCCACTTT. Protein product: CASSYSDLFNSPLHF.

This clonotype was detected only a few times. The rearrangement uses TRBV30 and TRBJ1-2; 8 nucleotides line up with TRBD1. With V trimmed by 1 base and J by 2 bases, 0 bases remained unmatched. The germline CDR1 and CDR2 sequences are GTSNPN and SVGIG (reference sequence). The CDR3 loop spans 13 amino acids. Here the CDR3 DNA reads TGTGCCTGGAGTGGGACAGGGAACTATGGCTACACCTTC. Its protein is CAWSGTGNYGYTF.

V and J are TRBV4-1 and TRBJ2-7; possibly TRBD2 for D (5 bases). The V end lost 1 base, the J end lost 6 bases, and 22 bases lay between the germline ends. CDR3 length: 17 residues. Germline V gives CDR1 MGHRA, CDR2 YSYEKL. The CDR3 nucleotides are TGCGCCAGCAGCCAAGTCATCCTCCTCCGTATGGGGAGCGAGCAGTACTTC. The encoded protein is CASSQVILLRMGSEQYF.

V usage is TRBV7-2 and J usage is TRBJ2-2; D gene unclear. The V gene lost 5 bases and the J gene lost 0 bases, with 4 bases spanning the gap. The CDR3 consists of 13 residues. Germline CDR1 SGHTA, CDR2 FQGNSA. The chain's CDR3 is CASSHTNTGELFF. The CDR3 nucleotides are TGTGCCAGCAGCCATACGAACACCGGGGAGCTGTTTTTT.

V gene TRBV9 combines with J gene TRBJ2-3, with D possibly being TRBD2 (6 bases). The V and J ends lost 7 bases and 2 bases respectively, with 11 bases between them. The germline V gene has CDR1 SGDLS and CDR2 YYNGEE. The CDR3 has 13 residues. The CDR3 sequence is CASCAGFTDTQYF. In nucleotides, the CDR3 is TGTGCCAGCTGCGCGGGATTCACAGATACGCAGTATTTT.

This clonotype was seen more than once but under ten times. V is TRBV3-1 and J is TRBJ1-6, with D uncertain. V shed 2 bases and J shed 9 bases, with 17 bases lying between them. The CDR3 is made up of 16 amino acids. Germline CDR1 reads LGHDT; CDR2 reads YNNKEL (reference sequence). For the CDR3, the DNA is TGTGCCAGCAGCCAATCGTGGGAGAAACTTACTTCACCCCTCCACTTT. This codes for CASSQSWEKLTSPLHF.

This clonotype was seen only once. The chain combines TRBV3-1 with TRBJ2-7, with TRBD1 as a possible D gene (5 bases). Germline V gives CDR1 LGHDT, CDR2 YNNKEL (reference sequence). This CDR3 spans 13 amino acids. V shed 1 base and J shed 4 bases, with 8 bases lying between them. CDR3 in DNA: TGTGCCAGCAGCCAAGGTAGGGGTTACGAGCAGTACTTC. Encoded protein: CASSQGRGYEQYF.

This clonotype was detected ten times or more. The chain is built from TRBV5-1 and TRBJ2-7, with TRBD1 identical over 7 bases. The CDR3 has 14 residues. J gave up 2 bases and V 4 bases, and 6 bases lay outside the gene matches. Germline V lookup: CDR1 SGHRS, CDR2 YFSETQ. This CDR3 reads CASSPGTETYEQYF. CDR3 in DNA: TGCGCCAGCAGCCCGGGGACAGAGACCTACGAGCAGTACTTC.

V and J are TRBV12-3 or TRBV12-4 and TRBJ1-4; TRBD1 agrees at 7 bases. The CDR3 is 15 amino acids. With V trimmed by 9 bases and J by 4 bases, 11 bases remained unmatched. The CDR3 region has the DNA TGTGCCAGTGCCCTCTCCAGGGGGGGTAATGAAAAACTGTTTTTT. Translating it yields CASALSRGGNEKLFF.

J is TRBJ2-7 and V is TRBV6-2 or TRBV6-3; the match to TRBD1 covers 9 bases. This CDR3 has 13 residues. J was trimmed by 5 bases and V by 4 bases; bases with no gene match: 3. The germline CDR1 and CDR2 sequences are MNHEY and SVGEGT. CDR3 residues: CASSFGTGNEQYF. CDR3 DNA: TGTGCCAGCAGTTTCGGGACAGGGAACGAGCAGTACTTC.

The chain uses TRBV12-3 or TRBV12-4 and TRBJ2-2, with D unclear. V lost 8 bases to trimming and J lost 1 base, with 11 bases between them. The CDR3 totals 14 residues. This chain's CDR3 is CASLGGKNTGELFF. Here the CDR3 DNA reads TGTGCCAGCCTAGGCGGAAAGAACACCGGGGAGCTGTTTTTT.

This clonotype was counted a few times. V and J are TRBV5-8 and TRBJ1-1, with D uncertain. CDR1 is SGHTS, CDR2 YDEGEE, per germline. The V gene lost 2 bases and the J gene lost 5 bases, with 16 bases spanning the gap. The CDR3 consists of 15 residues. The CDR3 spells CASSFSLVRETEAFF. The CDR3 DNA is TGTGCCAGCAGCTTTTCACTGGTCCGAGAAACTGAAGCTTTCTTT.